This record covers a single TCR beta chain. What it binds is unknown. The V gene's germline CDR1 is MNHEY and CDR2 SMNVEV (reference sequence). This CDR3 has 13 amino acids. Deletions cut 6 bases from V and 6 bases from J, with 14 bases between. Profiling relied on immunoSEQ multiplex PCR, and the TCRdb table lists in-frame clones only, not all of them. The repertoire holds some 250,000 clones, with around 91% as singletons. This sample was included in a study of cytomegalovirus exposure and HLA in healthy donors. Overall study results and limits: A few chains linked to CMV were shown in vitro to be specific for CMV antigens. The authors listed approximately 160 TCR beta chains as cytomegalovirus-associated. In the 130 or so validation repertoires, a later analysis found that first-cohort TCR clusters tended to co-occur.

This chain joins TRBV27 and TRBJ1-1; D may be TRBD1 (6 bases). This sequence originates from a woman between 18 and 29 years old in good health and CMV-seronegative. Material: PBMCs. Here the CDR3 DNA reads TGTGCCAGCAGCGAGCAGGGGATAGCTGAAGCTTTCTTT. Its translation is CASSEQGIAEAFF.